The rows below give T cell receptor beta chains drawn from one sample of a study of blood T cell repertoires in COVID-19. Libraries were prepared by immunoSEQ multiplex PCR; TCRdb keeps only in-frame clonotypes and omits some of them. The sample holds 90,000 to 150,000 clones, around 90% seen once. The source material was peripheral blood. These receptors were collected from a woman between 50 and 59 years old with active or convalescent COVID-19. CDR3s include the opening cysteine and the closing phenylalanine or tryptophan. The order of the fields is J gene, D gene, V gene, CDR3 DNA, CDR3 protein. A D gene is named only where the DNA matches it firmly.

J gene: TRBJ2-7
D gene: -
V gene: TRBV4-2
CDR3 DNA: TGTGCCAGCAGCCAAGGAGGGGGTGTTCTGGACGAGCAGTACTTC
CDR3 protein: CASSQGGGVLDEQYF

J gene: TRBJ1-2
D gene: TRBD1
V gene: TRBV7-2
CDR3 DNA: TGTGCCAGCAGCCCCGGGACAGGGGCCTATGGCTACACCTTC
CDR3 protein: CASSPGTGAYGYTF

J gene: TRBJ1-5
D gene: TRBD1
V gene: TRBV19
CDR3 DNA: TGTGCCAGTAGAACGGGACAGCTTAGCAATCAGCCCCAGCATTTT
CDR3 protein: CASRTGQLSNQPQHF

J gene: TRBJ2-1
D gene: -
V gene: TRBV10-2
CDR3 DNA: TGCGCCAGCACCAGGGTCAGGAATGAGCAGTTCTTC
CDR3 protein: CASTRVRNEQFF

J gene: TRBJ1-1
D gene: -
V gene: TRBV28
CDR3 DNA: TGTGCCAGCAGCCCTCACGAGGCGGGACCTGAAGCTTTCTTT
CDR3 protein: CASSPHEAGPEAFF

J gene: TRBJ1-5
D gene: TRBD1
V gene: TRBV9
CDR3 DNA: TGTGCCAGCAGCGCTCGCAGGACAGGAGAACCCCAGCATTTT
CDR3 protein: CASSARRTGEPQHF

J gene: TRBJ2-1
D gene: TRBD2
V gene: TRBV9
CDR3 DNA: TGTGCCAGCAGCGTATCAGATTTAGGGCGGGAGAAGTTCTTC
CDR3 protein: CASSVSDLGREKFF

J gene: TRBJ1-2
D gene: -
V gene: TRBV28
CDR3 DNA: TGTGCCAGCAGTTTAGGACAGCCCTATGGCTACACCTTC
CDR3 protein: CASSLGQPYGYTF

J gene: TRBJ1-4
D gene: -
V gene: TRBV20-1
CDR3 DNA: TGCAGTGCTAGTGTCGGGGCTAATGAAAAACTGTTTTTT
CDR3 protein: CSASVGANEKLFF

J gene: TRBJ2-3
D gene: TRBD1
V gene: TRBV11-2
CDR3 DNA: TGTGCCAGCAGCTTAACCGAACAGGGGACAGATACGCAGTATTTT
CDR3 protein: CASSLTEQGTDTQYF

J gene: TRBJ2-1
D gene: -
V gene: TRBV28
CDR3 DNA: TGTGCCAGCGGGCGGCAGTTCTTC
CDR3 protein: CASGRQFF

J gene: TRBJ2-5
D gene: TRBD1
V gene: TRBV6-5
CDR3 DNA: TGTGCCAGCAGGACAGGGGGGACGAGAGAGACCCAGTACTTC
CDR3 protein: CASRTGGTRETQYF

J gene: TRBJ2-7
D gene: TRBD1
V gene: TRBV7-2
CDR3 DNA: TGTGCCAGCAGCTTCGGGACAGGGTACTACGAGCAGTACTTC
CDR3 protein: CASSFGTGYYEQYF

J gene: TRBJ1-2
D gene: -
V gene: TRBV12-3/TRBV12-4
CDR3 DNA: TGTGCCAGCAGTTTTTTTCGGGGGGAAGGCTACACCTTC
CDR3 protein: CASSFFRGEGYTF

J gene: TRBJ1-1
D gene: TRBD1
V gene: TRBV19
CDR3 DNA: TGTGCCAGTAGATTGGGGGACAGGGGGCCCACCACTGAAGCTTTCTTT
CDR3 protein: CASRLGDRGPTTEAFF

J gene: TRBJ1-5
D gene: -
V gene: TRBV4-1
CDR3 DNA: TGCGCCAGCAGCCAAGATTCCCCAGTGGGGGGAATCGGGCAGCCCCAGCATTTT
CDR3 protein: CASSQDSPVGGIGQPQHF

J gene: TRBJ2-5
D gene: -
V gene: TRBV3-1/TRBV3-2
CDR3 DNA: TGTGCCAGCAGCCAGGGCTACCAAGAGACCCAGTACTTC
CDR3 protein: CASSQGYQETQYF

J gene: TRBJ2-1
D gene: -
V gene: TRBV4-3
CDR3 DNA: TGCGCCAGCAGCCAAGAGCGTACCCGGGGGTACTTGGGTGAGCAGTTCTTC
CDR3 protein: CASSQERTRGYLGEQFF

J gene: TRBJ2-7
D gene: -
V gene: TRBV24-1
CDR3 DNA: TGTGCCACCAGTGATAGTAGGAGGCAGGACGGCAAGTTTCCCTACGAGCAGTACTTC
CDR3 protein: CATSDSRRQDGKFPYEQYF

J gene: TRBJ2-4
D gene: -
V gene: TRBV5-1
CDR3 DNA: TGCGCCAGCAGCTCCGAAAACATTCAGTACTTC
CDR3 protein: CASSSENIQYF